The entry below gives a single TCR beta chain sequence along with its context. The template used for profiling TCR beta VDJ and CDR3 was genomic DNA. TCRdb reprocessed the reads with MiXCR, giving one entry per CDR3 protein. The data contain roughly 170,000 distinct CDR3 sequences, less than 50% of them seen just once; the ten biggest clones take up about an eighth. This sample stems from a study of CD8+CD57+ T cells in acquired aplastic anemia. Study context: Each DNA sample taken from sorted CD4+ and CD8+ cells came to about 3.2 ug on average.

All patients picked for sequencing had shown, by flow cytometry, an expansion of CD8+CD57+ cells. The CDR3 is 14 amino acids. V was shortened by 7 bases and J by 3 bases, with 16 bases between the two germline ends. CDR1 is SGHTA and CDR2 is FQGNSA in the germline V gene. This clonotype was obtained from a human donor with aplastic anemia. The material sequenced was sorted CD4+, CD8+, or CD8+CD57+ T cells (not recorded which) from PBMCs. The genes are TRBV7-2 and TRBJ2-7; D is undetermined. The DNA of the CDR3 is TGTGCCAGCACCGAATCTCAAGGGAACTACGAGCAGTACTTC. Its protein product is CASTESQGNYEQYF.